A single sample is the source of the 3 T cell receptor beta chains below, sequenced in a study of shared clonotypes between healthy human individuals. This table comes from immunoSEQ multiplex PCR, and its TCRdb copy is limited to in-frame clones, with some not included. The table lists fewer than 600,000 clones, just over 75% of them singletons. Input material: PBMCs. These receptors were obtained from a woman aged 40 to 49 in good health. Some clones in this sample may be carry-over from other donors' samples.

V is TRBV19 and J is TRBJ2-5; D unclear. This CDR3 spans 15 amino acids. V was clipped by 1 base and J by 2 bases, with 11 bases between them. Germline V lookup: CDR1 LNHDA, CDR2 SQIVND (reference sequence). The DNA for the CDR3 is TGTGCCAGTAGTATAGCAGCCCAGACTCAAGAGACCCAGTACTTC. It encodes CASSIAAQTQETQYF.

A note on this clone: A much larger clone sits a single nucleotide away, making a read error possible. This chain links TRBV5-1 with TRBJ1-1, with D possibly TRBD1 on 6 matching bases. Between the trimmed V and J ends, which lost 1 base and 4 bases, there was a span of 8 bases. The CDR3 extends over 13 amino acids. Germline CDR1 is SGHRS and CDR2 is YFSETQ. The CDR3 spells CASSLRGCTEAFF. CDR3 nucleotides: TGCGCCAGCAGCTTGAGGGGGTGCACTGAAGCTTTCTTT. Looking up the rest from reference TRBV5-1 and TRBJ1-1 gives the full variable domain: KAGVTQTPRYLIKTRGQQVTLSCSPISGHRSVSWYQQTPGQGLQFLFEYFSETQRNKGNFPGRFSGRQFSNSRSEMNVSTLELGDSALYLCASSLRGCTEAFFGQGTRLTVV.

In this sample, this clone turned up a few times. J is TRBJ2-3 and V is TRBV9; a weak D match, TRBD1 (5 bases). The V gene's germline CDR1 is SGDLS and CDR2 YYNGEE. The CDR3 loop spans 12 amino acids. The ends were cut back, 4 bases at V and 6 bases at J, with 9 bases in the middle. The CDR3 region has the DNA TGTGCCAGCAGCCCCCAGGGTGATACGCAGTATTTT. Translation gives CASSPQGDTQYF.